Listed below are T cell receptor beta chains from one sample, sequenced in a study of blood T cells in healthy people across ages. Each CDR3 protein gets one entry after TCRdb re-called the 5' RACE reads with MiXCR. The data show approximately 2,000,000 distinct CDR3 sequences, about two fifths seen once. Sequenced input: blood. These receptors were obtained from a human donor in good health. Both conserved end residues are part of each CDR3. A D gene is named only where the DNA matches it firmly. Size is stated for part of the rows, as once, few or many counts, or as a class when the clone is expanded.

cdr3_nt cdr3_aa j_call v_call clone_size d_call
TGCAGCGCCCCAAAGGGTTGGGACAGGGTACCTGGCTACACCTTC CSAPKGWDRVPGYTF TRBJ1-2 TRBV29-1 few TRBD1
TGCAGTGCTAGTGGCCTAGGACAGGGCAGTCAGCCCCAGCATTTT CSASGLGQGSQPQHF TRBJ1-5 TRBV20-1 - TRBD1
TGTGCCAGCTGGGGTTTTAACTATGGCTACACCTTC CASWGFNYGYTF TRBJ1-2 TRBV5-4 - -
TGTGCCAGCAGCTTAGGCGGGATGGGGAACACTGAAGCTTTCTTT CASSLGGMGNTEAFF TRBJ1-1 TRBV7-3 few -
TGTGCCGGCAGCTTAACGTGGGATGGGCAGTATTTT CAGSLTWDGQYF TRBJ2-3 TRBV7-2 - -
TGTGCCAGCAGCCGGGGACAGGCAAATGAGCAGTTCTTC CASSRGQANEQFF TRBJ2-1 TRBV3-1 - TRBD1
TGTGCCAGCAGCCAAGATGAGGGGTTAAAGACCCAGGACTTC CASSQDEGLKTQDF TRBJ2-5 TRBV4-2 - -
TGCAGCGTAGGGATTAGCCAGTCTCCTACTGAAGCTTTCTTT CSVGISQSPTEAFF TRBJ1-1 TRBV29-1 - -
TGTGCCATCAGTGGTGGGACAGGGGACGGCTACACCTTC CAISGGTGDGYTF TRBJ1-2 TRBV10-3 few TRBD1
TGTGCCAGCGGCGTAGGGGGAAGGCAAGAGACCCAGTACTTC CASGVGGRQETQYF TRBJ2-5 TRBV9 - -
TGTGCCAGCAGCCCCGCCGGGGAGCTGTTTTTT CASSPAGELFF TRBJ2-2 TRBV12-3/TRBV12-4 few -
TGTGCCACCAGTCTTCCAGGGATCGGCTACACCTTC CATSLPGIGYTF TRBJ1-2 TRBV24-1 - -
TGTGCCAGCTTCTACGGTCTACTTTATGGCTACACCTTC CASFYGLLYGYTF TRBJ1-2 TRBV2 few -
TGTGCCAGCAGCCAAGGGGCCGATCAGCCCCAGCATTTT CASSQGADQPQHF TRBJ1-5 TRBV3-1 - -